Listed here is a single T cell receptor beta chain. As yet, its antigen is unknown. It was RNA transcripts that yielded the amplified TCR beta CDR3 regions. Carried out on the TCR CDR3, a first-round RT-PCR used the HTBI primer set. TCRdb processed the multiplex PCR reads anew with MiXCR; each CDR3 protein has one entry. The sample contains 250,000 to 300,000 distinct CDR3 sequences, roughly 19% of which appear only once. These data come from a study of T cells in Graves' hyperthyroidism and ophthalmopathy. On the study more broadly: Any treatment followed the collection of peripheral blood at initial diagnosis.

Deletions cut 6 bases from V and 4 bases from J, with 21 bases between. This CDR3 has 16 amino acids. Germline V gene sequence: CDR1 DFQATT, CDR2 SNEGSKA (reference sequence). Patients having uncontrolled infection, another autoimmune disease, pregnancy or lactation were not included. Based on clinical symptoms, serum thyroxine and TRAb, thyroid ultrasound and orbital computed tomography, diagnoses were reached. Study-wide findings and caveats: Blood shared most expanded thyroid clonotypes above 0.001.

The specimen was blood. The V gene is TRBV20-1, the J gene TRBJ2-2; tentatively, D is TRBD1 (6 bases). This sequence originates from a man between 45 and 60 years old with Graves' ophthalmopathy. The CDR3 DNA sequence: TGCAGTGCGGAAGTGGCAAAGGGACATTTCACCGGGGAGCTGTTTTTT. It is translated as CSAEVAKGHFTGELFF.